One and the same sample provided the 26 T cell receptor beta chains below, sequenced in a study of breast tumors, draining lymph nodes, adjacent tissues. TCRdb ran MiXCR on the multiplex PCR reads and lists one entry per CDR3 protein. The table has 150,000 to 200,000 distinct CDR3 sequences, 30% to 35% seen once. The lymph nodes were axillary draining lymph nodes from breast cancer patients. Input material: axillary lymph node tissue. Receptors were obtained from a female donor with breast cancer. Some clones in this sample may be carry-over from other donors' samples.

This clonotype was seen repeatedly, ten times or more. CDR3 bases: TGTGCCAGCAAATCCGTCCCTCAGGAGAACTATGGCTACACCTTC. Protein: CASKSVPQENYGYTF. This chain joins TRBV2 and TRBJ1-2; unclear D gene. CDR3 length equals 15 residues. The V end lost 7 bases, the J end lost 2 bases, and 17 bases lay between the germline ends. The germline V gene encodes CDR1 SNHLY and CDR2 FYNNEI.

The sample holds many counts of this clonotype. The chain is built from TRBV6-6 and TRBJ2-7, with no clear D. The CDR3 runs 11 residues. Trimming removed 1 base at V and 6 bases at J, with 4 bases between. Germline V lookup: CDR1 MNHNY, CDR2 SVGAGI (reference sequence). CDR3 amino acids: CASSYLREQYF. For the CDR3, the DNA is TGTGCCAGCAGTTACTTGCGCGAGCAGTACTTC.

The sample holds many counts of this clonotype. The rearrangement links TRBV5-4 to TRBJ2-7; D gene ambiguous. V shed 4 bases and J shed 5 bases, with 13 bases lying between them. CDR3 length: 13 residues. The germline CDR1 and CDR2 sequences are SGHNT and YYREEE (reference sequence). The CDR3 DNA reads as TGTGCCAGCAGCATGGTCGGTAGTAACGAGCAGTACTTC. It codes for CASSMVGSNEQYF. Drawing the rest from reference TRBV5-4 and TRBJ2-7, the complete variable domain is ETGVTQSPTHLIKTRGQQVTLRCSSQSGHNTVSWYQQALGQGPQFIFQYYREEENGRGNFPPRFSGLQFPNYSSELNVNALELDDSALYLCASSMVGSNEQYFGPGTRLTVT.

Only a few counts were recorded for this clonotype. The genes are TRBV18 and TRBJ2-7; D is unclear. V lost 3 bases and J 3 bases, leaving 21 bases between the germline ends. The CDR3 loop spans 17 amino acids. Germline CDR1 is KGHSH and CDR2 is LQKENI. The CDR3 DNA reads TGTGCCAGCTCACCCCCACGGGTAGCCGCGAAGGACTACGAGCAGTACTTC. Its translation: CASSPPRVAAKDYEQYF. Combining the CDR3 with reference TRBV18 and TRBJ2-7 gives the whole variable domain NAGVMQNPRHLVRRRGQEARLRCSPMKGHSHVYWYRQLPEEGLKFMVYLQKENIIDESGMPKERFSAEFPKEGPSILRIQQVVRGDSAAYFCASSPPRVAAKDYEQYFGPGTRLTVT.

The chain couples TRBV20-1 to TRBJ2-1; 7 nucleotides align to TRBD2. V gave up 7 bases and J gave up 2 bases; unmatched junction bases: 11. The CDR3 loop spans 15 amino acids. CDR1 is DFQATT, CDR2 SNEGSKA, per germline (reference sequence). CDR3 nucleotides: TGCAGTGTCTTCTTCGGCGGGAGTCCCTACAATGAGCAGTTCTTC. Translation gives CSVFFGGSPYNEQFF.

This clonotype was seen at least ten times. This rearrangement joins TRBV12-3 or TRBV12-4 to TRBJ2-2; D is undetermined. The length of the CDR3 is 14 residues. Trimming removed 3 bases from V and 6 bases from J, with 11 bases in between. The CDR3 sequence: CASSLNRASGELFF. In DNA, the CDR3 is TGTGCCAGCAGTTTGAACCGAGCCTCCGGGGAGCTGTTTTTT.

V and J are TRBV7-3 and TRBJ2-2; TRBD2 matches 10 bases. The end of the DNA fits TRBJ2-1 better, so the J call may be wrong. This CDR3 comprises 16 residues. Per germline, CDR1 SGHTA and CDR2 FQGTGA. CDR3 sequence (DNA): TGTGCCAGCACGGCTAGCGGGGGAGCGAACACCGGGGAGCAGTTCTTC. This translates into CASTASGGANTGEQFF.

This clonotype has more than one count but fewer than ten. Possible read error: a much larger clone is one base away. The CDR3 reads CASSHVGPADLGYTF. The DNA for the CDR3 is TGTGCCAGCAGCCACGTCGGACCGGCGGATCTGGGCTACACCTTC. The rearrangement joins TRBV5-5 to TRBJ1-2, with D uncertain. The CDR3 sequence is 15 residues long. Trimming shortened V by 4 bases and J by 8 bases, and 21 bases separated the two germline ends. Germline lookup yields CDR1 SGHKS and CDR2 YYEKEE (reference sequence).

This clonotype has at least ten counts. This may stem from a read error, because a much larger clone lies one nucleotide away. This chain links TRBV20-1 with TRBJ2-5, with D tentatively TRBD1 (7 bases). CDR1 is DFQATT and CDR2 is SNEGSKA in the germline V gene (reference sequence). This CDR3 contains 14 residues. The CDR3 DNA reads TGCAGTGCAGGGGCCAGGGGGAGGCAAGCGACCCAGTACTTC. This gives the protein CSAGARGRQATQYF.

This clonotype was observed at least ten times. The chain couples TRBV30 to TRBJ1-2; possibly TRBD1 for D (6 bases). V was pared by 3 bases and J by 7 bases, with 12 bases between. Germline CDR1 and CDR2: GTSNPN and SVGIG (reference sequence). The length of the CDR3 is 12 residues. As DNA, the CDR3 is TGTGCCTGGAGGTCAGGGGTAGGTGGCTACACCTTC. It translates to CAWRSGVGGYTF.

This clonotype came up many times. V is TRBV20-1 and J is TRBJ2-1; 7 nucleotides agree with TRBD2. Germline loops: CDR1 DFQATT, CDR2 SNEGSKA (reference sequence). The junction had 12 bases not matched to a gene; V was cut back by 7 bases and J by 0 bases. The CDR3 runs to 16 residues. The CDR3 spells CSEGERLAASYNEQFF. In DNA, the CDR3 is TGCAGTGAAGGAGAGAGGCTAGCGGCCTCCTACAATGAGCAGTTCTTC.

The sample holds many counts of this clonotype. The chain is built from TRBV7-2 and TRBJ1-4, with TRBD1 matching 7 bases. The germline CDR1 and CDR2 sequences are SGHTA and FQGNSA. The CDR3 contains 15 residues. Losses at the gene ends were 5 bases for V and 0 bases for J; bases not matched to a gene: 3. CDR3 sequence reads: CASSADRATNEKLFF. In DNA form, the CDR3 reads TGTGCCAGCAGCGCCGACAGGGCAACTAATGAAAAACTGTTTTTT.

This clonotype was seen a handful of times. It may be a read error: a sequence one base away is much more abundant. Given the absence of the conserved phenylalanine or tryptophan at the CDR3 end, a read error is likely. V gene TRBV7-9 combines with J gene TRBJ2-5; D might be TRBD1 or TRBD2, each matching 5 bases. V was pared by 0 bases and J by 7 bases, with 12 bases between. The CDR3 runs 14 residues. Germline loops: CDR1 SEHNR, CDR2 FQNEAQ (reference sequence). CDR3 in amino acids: CASSLATGPGTQYL. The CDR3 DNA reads TGTGCCAGCAGCTTAGCGACGGGGCCAGGGACCCAGTACCTC.

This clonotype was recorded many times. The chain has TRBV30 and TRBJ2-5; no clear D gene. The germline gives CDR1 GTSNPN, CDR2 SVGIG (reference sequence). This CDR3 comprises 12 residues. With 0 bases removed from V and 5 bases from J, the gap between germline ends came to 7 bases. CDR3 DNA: TGTGCCTGGAGTGTTCTAACGGAGACCCAGTACTTC. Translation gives CAWSVLTETQYF.

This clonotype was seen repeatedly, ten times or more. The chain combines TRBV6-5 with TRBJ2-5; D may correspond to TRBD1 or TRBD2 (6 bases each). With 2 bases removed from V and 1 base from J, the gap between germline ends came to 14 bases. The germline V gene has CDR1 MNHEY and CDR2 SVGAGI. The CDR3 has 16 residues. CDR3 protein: CASSYGVGGGQETQYF. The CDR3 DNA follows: TGTGCCAGCAGTTACGGGGTAGGAGGGGGCCAAGAGACCCAGTACTTC.

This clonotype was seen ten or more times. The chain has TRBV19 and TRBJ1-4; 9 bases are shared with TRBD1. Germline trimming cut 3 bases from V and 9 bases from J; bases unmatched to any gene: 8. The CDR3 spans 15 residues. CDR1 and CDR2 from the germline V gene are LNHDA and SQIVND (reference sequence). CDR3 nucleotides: TGTGCCAGTAGTATGGGACAGGGTGTGGCGAAAAAACTGTTTTTT. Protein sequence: CASSMGQGVAKKLFF.

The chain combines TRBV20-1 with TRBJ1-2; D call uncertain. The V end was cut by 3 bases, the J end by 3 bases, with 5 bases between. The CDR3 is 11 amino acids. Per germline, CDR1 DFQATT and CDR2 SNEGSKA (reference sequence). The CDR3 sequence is CSARTDYGYTF. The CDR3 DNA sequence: TGCAGTGCTAGGACCGACTATGGCTACACCTTC.

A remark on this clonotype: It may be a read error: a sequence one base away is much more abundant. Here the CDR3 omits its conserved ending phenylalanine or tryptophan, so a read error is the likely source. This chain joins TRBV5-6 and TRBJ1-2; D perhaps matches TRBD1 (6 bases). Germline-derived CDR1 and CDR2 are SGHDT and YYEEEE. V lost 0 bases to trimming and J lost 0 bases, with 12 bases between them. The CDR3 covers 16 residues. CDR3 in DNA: TGTGCCAGCAGCTTGGCCAGGGACACTTCTAACTATGGCTACACCTCC. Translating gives CASSLARDTSNYGYTS.

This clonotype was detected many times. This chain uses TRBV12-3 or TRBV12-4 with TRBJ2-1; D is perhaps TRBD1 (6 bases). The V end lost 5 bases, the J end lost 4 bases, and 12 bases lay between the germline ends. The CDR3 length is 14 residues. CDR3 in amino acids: CASSMGQGYNEQFF. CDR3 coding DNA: TGTGCCAGCAGTATGGGGCAGGGGTACAATGAGCAGTTCTTC.

CDR3 sequence reads: CASRAKSRLTGDRGLVNEQFF. The CDR3 bases are TGTGCCAGCAGAGCGAAATCAAGATTGACAGGGGACAGGGGGCTTGTCAATGAGCAGTTCTTC. V usage is TRBV25-1 and J usage is TRBJ2-1; 12 nucleotides line up with TRBD1. Germline V CDR1 and CDR2: MGHDK, SYGVNS. CDR3 length: 21 amino acids. The V gene end was trimmed by 6 bases and the J gene end by 6 bases; junction bases not matched to a gene: 24.

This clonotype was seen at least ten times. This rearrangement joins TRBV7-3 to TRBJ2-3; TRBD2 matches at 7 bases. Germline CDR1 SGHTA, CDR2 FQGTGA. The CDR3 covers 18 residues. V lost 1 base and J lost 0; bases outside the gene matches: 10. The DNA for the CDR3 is TGTGCCAGCAGCTTAATAGTGGGAGGGCCGGCGAGCACAGATACGCAGTATTTT. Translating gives CASSLIVGGPASTDTQYF. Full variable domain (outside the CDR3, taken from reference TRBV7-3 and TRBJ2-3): GAGVSQTPSNKVTEKGKYVELRCDPISGHTALYWYRQSLGQGPEFLIYFQGTGAADDSGLPNDRFFAVRPEGSVSTLKIQRTERGDSAVYLCASSLIVGGPASTDTQYFGPGTRLTVL.

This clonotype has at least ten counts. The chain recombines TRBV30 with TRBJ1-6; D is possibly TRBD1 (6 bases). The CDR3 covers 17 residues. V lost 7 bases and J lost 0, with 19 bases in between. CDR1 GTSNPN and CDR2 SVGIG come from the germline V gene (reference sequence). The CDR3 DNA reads TGTGCCTCGCACAGGGACGGACCTAGCTCCTATAATTCACCCCTCCACTTT. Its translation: CASHRDGPSSYNSPLHF.

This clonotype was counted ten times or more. CDR3 sequence (DNA): TGTGCCAGCAGCTTACTGGGAAGGGGTGGCTACACCTTC. It specifies CASSLLGRGGYTF. The rearrangement uses TRBV7-2 and TRBJ1-2, with D perhaps TRBD1 (5 bases). Trimming left V 2 bases short and J 7 bases short, with 11 bases between. This CDR3 has 13 residues. CDR1 and CDR2 (germline): SGHTA, FQGNSA.

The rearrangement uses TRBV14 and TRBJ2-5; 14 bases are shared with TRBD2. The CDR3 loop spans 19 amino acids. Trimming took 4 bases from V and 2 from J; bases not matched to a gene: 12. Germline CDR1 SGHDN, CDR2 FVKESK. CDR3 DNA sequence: TGTGCCAGCAGCCGACGGACTAGCGGGAGGTTCTACGAGCAAGAGACCCAGTACTTC. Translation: CASSRRTSGRFYEQETQYF. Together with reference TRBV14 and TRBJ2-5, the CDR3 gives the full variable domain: EAGVTQFPSHSVIEKGQTVTLRCDPISGHDNLYWYRRVMGKEIKFLLHFVKESKQDESGMPNNRFLAERTGGTYSTLKVQPAELEDSGVYFCASSRRTSGRFYEQETQYFGPGTRLLVL.

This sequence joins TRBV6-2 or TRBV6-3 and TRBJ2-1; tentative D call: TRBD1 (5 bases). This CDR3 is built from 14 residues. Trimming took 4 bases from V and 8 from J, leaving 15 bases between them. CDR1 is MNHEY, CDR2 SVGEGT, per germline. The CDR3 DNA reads TGTGCCAGCAGTTTCCCGGGCAGGGTCGATGAGCAGTTCTTC. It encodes CASSFPGRVDEQFF.

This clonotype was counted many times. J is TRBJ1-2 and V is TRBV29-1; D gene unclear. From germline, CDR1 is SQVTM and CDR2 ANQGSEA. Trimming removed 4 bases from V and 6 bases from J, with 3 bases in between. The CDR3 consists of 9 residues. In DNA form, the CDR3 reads TGCAGCGTTGCGGATGGCTACACCTTC. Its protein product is CSVADGYTF.